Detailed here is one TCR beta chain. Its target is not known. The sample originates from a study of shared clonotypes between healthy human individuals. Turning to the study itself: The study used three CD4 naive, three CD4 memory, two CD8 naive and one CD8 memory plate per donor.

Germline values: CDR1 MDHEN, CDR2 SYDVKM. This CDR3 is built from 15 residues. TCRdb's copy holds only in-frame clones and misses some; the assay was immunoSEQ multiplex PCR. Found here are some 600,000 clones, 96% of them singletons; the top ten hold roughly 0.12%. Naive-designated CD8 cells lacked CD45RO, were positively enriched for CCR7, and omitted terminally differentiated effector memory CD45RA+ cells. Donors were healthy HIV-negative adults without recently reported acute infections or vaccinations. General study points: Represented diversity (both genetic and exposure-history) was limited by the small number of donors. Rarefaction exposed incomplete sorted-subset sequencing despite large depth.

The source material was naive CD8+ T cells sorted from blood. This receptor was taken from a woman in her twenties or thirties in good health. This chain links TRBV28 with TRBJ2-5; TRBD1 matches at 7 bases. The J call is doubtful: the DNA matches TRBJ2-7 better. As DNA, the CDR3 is TGTGCCAGCAGTTCCCCGCGACAGGGATTCTACGAGCAGTACTTC. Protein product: CASSSPRQGFYEQYF.